Presented here are 3 T cell receptor beta chains from one specimen sequenced in a study of CD8 T cells in Susac syndrome (dated by TCRdb to about 2019). Receptor libraries were prepared by the immunoSEQ multiplex PCR assay. RNA was extracted with the RNeasy kit and roughly 0.5 to 1 ug was reverse transcribed using random hexamers. TCRdb cleaned the public reads at Q25 with fastp, built clones with MiXCR and kept in-frame beta chains. Every CDR3 protein is listed once, alongside the most common genes and DNA of its rows. The sample records about 140,000 distinct CDR3 sequences, approximately 95% of which are singletons. The ten largest clones capture more than 0.11% of the sample. The sequenced sample was CD4+ T cells from PBMCs. These receptors originate from a human donor with Susac syndrome.

V is TRBV20-1 and J is TRBJ2-1, with TRBD2 identical over 8 bases. Germline assignment: CDR1 DFQATT and CDR2 SNEGSKA (reference sequence). With 6 bases clipped from V and 3 bases from J, the junction kept 10 bases outside the gene matches. The CDR3 has 15 residues. The CDR3, as DNA: TGCAGTGCACCCGGGGGGGCGAAGGGCTACAATGAGCAGTTCTTC. This codes for CSAPGGAKGYNEQFF.

V usage is TRBV18 and J usage is TRBJ2-3; no clear D. V was cut by 5 bases and J by 0 bases, with 3 bases left in between. Germline CDR1 reads KGHSH; CDR2 reads LQKENI. The CDR3 extends over 12 amino acids. The CDR3 loop reads CASSDSTDTQYF. The CDR3 DNA is TGTGCCAGCTCAGACAGCACAGATACGCAGTATTTT. Using reference TRBV18 and TRBJ2-3 for the parts outside the CDR3, the full variable domain is NAGVMQNPRHLVRRRGQEARLRCSPMKGHSHVYWYRQLPEEGLKFMVYLQKENIIDESGMPKERFSAEFPKEGPSILRIQQVVRGDSAAYFCASSDSTDTQYFGPGTRLTVL.

J is TRBJ2-5 and V is TRBV7-3, with 7 nucleotides matching TRBD2. The CDR3 covers 14 residues. Looked up from germline, CDR1 is SGHTA and CDR2 is FQGTGA. J was trimmed by 6 bases and V by 0 bases; bases with no gene match: 4. The CDR3 is CASSLTRDYKTQYF. The CDR3 DNA is TGTGCCAGCAGCTTAACCCGGGACTATAAGACCCAGTACTTC.